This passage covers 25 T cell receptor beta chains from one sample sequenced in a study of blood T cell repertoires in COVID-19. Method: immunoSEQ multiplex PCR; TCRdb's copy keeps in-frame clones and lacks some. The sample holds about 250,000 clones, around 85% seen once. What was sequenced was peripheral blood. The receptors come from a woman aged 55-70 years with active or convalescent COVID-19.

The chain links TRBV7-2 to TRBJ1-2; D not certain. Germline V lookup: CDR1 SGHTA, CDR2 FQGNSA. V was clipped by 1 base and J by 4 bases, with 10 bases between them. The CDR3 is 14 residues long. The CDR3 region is CASSLVPESYGYTF. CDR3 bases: TGTGCCAGCAGCTTAGTCCCAGAAAGCTATGGCTACACCTTC. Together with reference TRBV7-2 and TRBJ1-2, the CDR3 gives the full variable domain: GAGVSQSPSNKVTEKGKDVELRCDPISGHTALYWYRQSLGQGLEFLIYFQGNSAPDKSGLPSDRFSAERTGGSVSTLTIQRTQQEDSAVYLCASSLVPESYGYTFGSGTRLTVV.

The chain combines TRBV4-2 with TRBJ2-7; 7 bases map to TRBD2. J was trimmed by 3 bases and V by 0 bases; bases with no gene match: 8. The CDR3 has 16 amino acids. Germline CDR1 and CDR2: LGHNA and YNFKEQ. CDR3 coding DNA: TGTGCCAGCAGCCAAGAGGAGGAAGCGGGGCTCTACGAGCAGTACTTC. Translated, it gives CASSQEEEAGLYEQYF.

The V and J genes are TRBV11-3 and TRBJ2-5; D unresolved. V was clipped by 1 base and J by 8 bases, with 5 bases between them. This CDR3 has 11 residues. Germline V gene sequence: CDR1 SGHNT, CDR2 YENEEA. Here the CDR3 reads CASSLALTQYF. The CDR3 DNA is TGTGCCAGCAGCTTAGCCTTAACCCAGTACTTC.

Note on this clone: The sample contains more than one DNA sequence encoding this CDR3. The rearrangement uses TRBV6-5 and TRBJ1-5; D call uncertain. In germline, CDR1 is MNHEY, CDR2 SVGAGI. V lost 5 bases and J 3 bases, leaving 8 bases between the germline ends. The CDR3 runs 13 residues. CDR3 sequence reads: CASSRGSNQPQHF. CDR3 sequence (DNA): TGTGCCAGCAGTAGAGGGTCCAATCAGCCCCAGCATTTT.

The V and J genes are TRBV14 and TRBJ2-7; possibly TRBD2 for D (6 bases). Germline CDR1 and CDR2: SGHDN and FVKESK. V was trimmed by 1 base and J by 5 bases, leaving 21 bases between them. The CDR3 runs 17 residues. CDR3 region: CASSQVRPGVRDHEQYF. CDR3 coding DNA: TGTGCCAGCAGCCAAGTTCGGCCTGGCGTGCGGGACCACGAGCAGTACTTC.

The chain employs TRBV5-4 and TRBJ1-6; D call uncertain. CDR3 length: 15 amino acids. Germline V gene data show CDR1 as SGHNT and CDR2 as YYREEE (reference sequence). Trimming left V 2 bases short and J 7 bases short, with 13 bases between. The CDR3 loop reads CASSFPGVQNSPLHF. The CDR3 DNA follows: TGTGCCAGCAGCTTCCCCGGGGTTCAGAATTCACCCCTCCACTTT.

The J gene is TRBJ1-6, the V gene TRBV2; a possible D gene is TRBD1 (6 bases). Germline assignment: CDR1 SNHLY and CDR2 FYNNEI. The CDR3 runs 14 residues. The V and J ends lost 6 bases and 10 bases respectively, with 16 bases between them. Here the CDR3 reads CASRGDILGSPLHF. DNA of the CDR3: TGTGCCAGCAGAGGGGACATCTTAGGCTCACCCCTCCACTTT.

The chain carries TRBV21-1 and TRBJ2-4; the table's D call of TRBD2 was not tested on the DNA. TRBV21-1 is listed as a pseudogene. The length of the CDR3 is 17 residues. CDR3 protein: CASSIRRSWGAKNIQYF. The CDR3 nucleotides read TGTGCCAGCAGCATCAGGAGGAGTTGGGGAGCCAAAAACATTCAGTACTTC.

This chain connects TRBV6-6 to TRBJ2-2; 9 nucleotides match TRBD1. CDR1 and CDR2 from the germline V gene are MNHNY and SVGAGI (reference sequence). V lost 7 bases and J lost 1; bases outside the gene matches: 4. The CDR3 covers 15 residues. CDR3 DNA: TGTGCCAGCAAAACGGGACAGGGGAACACCGGGGAGCTGTTTTTT. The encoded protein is CASKTGQGNTGELFF.

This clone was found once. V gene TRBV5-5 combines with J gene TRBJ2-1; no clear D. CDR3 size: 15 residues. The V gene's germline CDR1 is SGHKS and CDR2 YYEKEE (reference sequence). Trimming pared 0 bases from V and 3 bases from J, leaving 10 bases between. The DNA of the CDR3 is TGTGCCAGCAGCTTGGGGGCAGGCAGCTACAATGAGCAGTTCTTC. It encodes CASSLGAGSYNEQFF. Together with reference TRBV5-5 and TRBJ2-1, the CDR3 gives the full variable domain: DAGVTQSPTHLIKTRGQQVTLRCSPISGHKSVSWYQQVLGQGPQFIFQYYEKEERGRGNFPDRFSARQFPNYSSELNVNALLLGDSALYLCASSLGAGSYNEQFFGPGTRLTVL.

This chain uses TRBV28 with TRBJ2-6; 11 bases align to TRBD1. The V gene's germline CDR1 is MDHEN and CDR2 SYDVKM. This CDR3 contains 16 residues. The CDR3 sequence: CGTRDRGAAGANVLTF. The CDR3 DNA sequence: TGTGGCACCCGGGACAGGGGGGCAGCTGGGGCCAACGTCCTGACTTTC.

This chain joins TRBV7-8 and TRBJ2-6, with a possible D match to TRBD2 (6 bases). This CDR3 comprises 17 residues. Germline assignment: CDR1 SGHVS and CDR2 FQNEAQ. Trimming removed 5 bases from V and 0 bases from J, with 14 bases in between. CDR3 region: CASSPAGHLSGANVLTF. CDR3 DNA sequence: TGTGCCAGCAGCCCGGCGGGGCACCTCTCTGGGGCCAACGTCCTGACTTTC.

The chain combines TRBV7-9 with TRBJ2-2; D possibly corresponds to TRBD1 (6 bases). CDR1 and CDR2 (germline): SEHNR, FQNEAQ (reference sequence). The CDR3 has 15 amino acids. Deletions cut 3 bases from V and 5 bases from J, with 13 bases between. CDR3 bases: TGTGCCAGCAGCTTTACACAGGGCGGAACCGGGGAGCTGTTTTTT. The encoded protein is CASSFTQGGTGELFF.

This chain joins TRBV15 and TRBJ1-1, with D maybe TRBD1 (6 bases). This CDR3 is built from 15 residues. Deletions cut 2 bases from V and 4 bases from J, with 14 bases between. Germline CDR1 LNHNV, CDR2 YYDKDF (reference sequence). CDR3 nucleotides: TGTGCCACCAGCAGATCCGACAGGCAGGTCACTGAAGCTTTCTTT. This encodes CATSRSDRQVTEAFF.

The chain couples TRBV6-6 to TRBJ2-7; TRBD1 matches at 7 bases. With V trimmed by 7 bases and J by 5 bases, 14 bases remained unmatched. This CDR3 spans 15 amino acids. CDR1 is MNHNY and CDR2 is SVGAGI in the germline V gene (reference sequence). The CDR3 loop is CASTPGPGQRNEQYF. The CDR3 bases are TGTGCCAGCACCCCCGGTCCGGGACAGCGGAACGAGCAGTACTTC.

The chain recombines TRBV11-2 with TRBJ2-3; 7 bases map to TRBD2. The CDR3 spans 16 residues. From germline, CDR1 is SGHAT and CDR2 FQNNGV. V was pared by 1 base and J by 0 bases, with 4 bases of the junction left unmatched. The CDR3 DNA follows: TGTGCCAGCAGCTTAGCGGGGGGACCTAGCACAGATACGCAGTATTTT. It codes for CASSLAGGPSTDTQYF.

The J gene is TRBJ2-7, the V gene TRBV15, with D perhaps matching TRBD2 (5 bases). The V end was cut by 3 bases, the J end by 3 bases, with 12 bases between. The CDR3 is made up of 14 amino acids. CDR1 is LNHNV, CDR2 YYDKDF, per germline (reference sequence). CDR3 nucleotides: TGTGCCACCAGCAGTGGGGTAGGAGGCTACGAGCAGTACTTC. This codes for CATSSGVGGYEQYF.

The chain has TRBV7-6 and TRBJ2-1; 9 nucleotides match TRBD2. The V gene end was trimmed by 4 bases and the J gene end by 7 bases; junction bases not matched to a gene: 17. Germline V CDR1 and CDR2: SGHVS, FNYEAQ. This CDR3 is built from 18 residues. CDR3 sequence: CASSSKKKREAWGNEQFF. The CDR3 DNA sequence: TGTGCCAGCAGCTCTAAAAAAAAGCGGGAGGCGTGGGGTAATGAGCAGTTCTTC.

CDR3 in DNA: TGCAGCGTTGCCGGGTTCGGGGTTGGCTATGGCTACACCTTC. This encodes CSVAGFGVGYGYTF. This chain connects TRBV29-1 to TRBJ1-2; D is unclear. Germline-derived CDR1 and CDR2 are SQVTM and ANQGSEA. The V end was cut by 4 bases, the J end by 4 bases, with 16 bases between. CDR3 length: 14 amino acids.

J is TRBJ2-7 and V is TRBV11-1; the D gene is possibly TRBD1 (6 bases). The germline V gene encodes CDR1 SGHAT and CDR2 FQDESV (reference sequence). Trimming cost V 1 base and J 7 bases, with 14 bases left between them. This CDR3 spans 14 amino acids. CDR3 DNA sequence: TGTGCCAGCAGCTTAGGCGGACAGACGGGTGAGCAGTACTTC. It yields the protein CASSLGGQTGEQYF.

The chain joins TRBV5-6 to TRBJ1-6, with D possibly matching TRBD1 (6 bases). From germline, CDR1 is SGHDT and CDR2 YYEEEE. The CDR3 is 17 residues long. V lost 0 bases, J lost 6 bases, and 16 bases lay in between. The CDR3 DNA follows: TGTGCCAGCAGCTTGGCCCGGGGCAGGGGTGGTAATTCACCCCTCCACTTT. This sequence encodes CASSLARGRGGNSPLHF.

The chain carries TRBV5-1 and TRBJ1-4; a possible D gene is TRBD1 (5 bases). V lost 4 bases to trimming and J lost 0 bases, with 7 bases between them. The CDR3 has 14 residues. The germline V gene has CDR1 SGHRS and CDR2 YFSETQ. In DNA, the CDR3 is TGCGCCAGCAGCGGGGGGGCAACTAATGAAAAACTGTTTTTT. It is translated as CASSGGATNEKLFF. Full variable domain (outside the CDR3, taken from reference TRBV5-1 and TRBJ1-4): KAGVTQTPRYLIKTRGQQVTLSCSPISGHRSVSWYQQTPGQGLQFLFEYFSETQRNKGNFPGRFSGRQFSNSRSEMNVSTLELGDSALYLCASSGGATNEKLFFGSGTQLSVL.

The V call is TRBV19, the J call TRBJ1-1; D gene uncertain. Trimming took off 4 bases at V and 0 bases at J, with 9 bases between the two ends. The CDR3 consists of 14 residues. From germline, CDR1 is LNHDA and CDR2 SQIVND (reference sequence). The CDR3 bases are TGTGCCAGTAGTACCTCTACAGTGAACACTGAAGCTTTCTTT. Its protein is CASSTSTVNTEAFF.

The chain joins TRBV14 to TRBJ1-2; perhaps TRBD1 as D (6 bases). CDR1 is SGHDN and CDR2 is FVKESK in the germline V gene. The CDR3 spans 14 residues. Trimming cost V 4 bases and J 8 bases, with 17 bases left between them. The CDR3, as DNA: TGTGCCAGCAGCCGGTCCCAAACAGGGTTAGGCTACACCTTC. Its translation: CASSRSQTGLGYTF.

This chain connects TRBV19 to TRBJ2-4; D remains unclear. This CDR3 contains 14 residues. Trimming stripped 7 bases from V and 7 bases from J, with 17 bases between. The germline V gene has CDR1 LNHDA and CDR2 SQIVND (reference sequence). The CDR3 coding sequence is TGTGCCAGTACCGCTACCCGATCCTGGAACATTCAGTACTTC. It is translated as CASTATRSWNIQYF. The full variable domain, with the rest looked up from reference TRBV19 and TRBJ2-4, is DGGITQSPKYLFRKEGQNVTLSCEQNLNHDAMYWYRQDPGQGLRLIYYSQIVNDFQKGDIAEGYSVSREKKESFPLTVTSAQKNPTAFYLCASTATRSWNIQYFGAGTRLSVL.